This TCR beta chain was retrieved from a study of regulatory T cells in long-lasting Graves disease. The ends were cut back, 2 bases at V and 0 bases at J, with 5 bases in the middle. There are 15 residues in the CDR3. This clonotype was seen a handful of times. With iRepertoire HTBI primers and Arm-PCR of CDR3 regions, TCR beta libraries were built. TCRdb ran MiXCR on the multiplex PCR reads and lists one entry per CDR3 protein. Of about 530,000 distinct CDR3 sequences in the sample, roughly a sixth were seen once. Time point described: newly diagnosed GD, antithyroid drugs for less than 3 months. RNA extracted from PBMCs served as the sequencing template. The same data also went into a second study, on T cells in Graves' hyperthyroidism and ophthalmopathy.

The gene calls are TRBV12-3 or TRBV12-4 and TRBJ2-6; D unresolved. The receptor was isolated from a woman aged 35-60 years with Graves disease. Here the sequenced sample was peripheral blood mononuclear cells (PBMCs), taken at new diagnosis, from a patient treated with antithyroid drugs. CDR3 nucleotides: TGTGCCAGCAGTTTACTCCTCTCTGGGGCCAACGTCCTGACTTTC. Amino acid sequence: CASSLLLSGANVLTF.